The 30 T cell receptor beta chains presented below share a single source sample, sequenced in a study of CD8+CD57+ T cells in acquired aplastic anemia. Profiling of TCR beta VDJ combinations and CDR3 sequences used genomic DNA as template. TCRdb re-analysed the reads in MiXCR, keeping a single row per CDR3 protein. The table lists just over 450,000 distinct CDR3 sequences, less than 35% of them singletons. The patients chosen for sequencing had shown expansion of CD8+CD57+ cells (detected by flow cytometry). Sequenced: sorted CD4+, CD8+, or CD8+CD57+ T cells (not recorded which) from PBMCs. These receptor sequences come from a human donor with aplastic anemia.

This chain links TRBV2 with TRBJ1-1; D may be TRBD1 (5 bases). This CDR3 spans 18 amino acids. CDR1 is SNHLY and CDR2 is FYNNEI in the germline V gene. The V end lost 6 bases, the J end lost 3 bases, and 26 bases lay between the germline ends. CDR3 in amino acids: CASSSFGGWGVGDTEAFF. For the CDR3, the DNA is TGTGCCAGCAGCTCCTTCGGGGGTTGGGGGGTGGGGGACACTGAAGCTTTCTTT.

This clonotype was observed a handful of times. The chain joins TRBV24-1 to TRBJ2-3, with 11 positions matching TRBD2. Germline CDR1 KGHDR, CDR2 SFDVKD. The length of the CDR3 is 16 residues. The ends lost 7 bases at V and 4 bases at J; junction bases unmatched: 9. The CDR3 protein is CATRGTSGVRADTQYF. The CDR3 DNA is TGTGCCACCAGGGGGACTAGCGGAGTAAGGGCAGATACGCAGTATTTT.

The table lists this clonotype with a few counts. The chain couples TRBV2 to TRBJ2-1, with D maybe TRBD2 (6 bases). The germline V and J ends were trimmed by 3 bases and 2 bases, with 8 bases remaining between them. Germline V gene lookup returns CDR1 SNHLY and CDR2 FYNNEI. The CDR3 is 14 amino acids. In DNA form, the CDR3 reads TGTGCCAGCAGTGAGGAGGGGACCTACAATGAGCAGTTCTTC. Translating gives CASSEEGTYNEQFF.

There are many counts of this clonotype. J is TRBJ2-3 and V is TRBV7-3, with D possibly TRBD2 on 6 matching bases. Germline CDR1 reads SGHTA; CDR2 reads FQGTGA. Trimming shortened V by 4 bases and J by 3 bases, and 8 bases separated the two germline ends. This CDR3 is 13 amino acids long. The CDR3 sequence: CASSSGTTDTQYF. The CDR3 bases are TGTGCCAGCAGCTCGGGGACTACAGATACGCAGTATTTT. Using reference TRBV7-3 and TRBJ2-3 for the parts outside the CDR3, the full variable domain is GAGVSQTPSNKVTEKGKYVELRCDPISGHTALYWYRQSLGQGPEFLIYFQGTGAADDSGLPNDRFFAVRPEGSVSTLKIQRTERGDSAVYLCASSSGTTDTQYFGPGTRLTVL.

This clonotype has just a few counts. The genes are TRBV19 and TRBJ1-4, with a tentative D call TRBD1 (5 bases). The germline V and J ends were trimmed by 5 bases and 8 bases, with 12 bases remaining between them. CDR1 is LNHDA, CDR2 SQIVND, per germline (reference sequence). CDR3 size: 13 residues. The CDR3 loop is CASSPGLTEKLFF. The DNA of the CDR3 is TGTGCCAGTAGTCCAGGGTTGACCGAAAAACTGTTTTTT.

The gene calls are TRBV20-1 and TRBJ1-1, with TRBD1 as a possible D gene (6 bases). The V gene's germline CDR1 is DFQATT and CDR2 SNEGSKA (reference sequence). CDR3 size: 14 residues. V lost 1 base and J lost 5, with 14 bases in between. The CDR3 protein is CSARVMGRGTEAFF. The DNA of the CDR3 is TGCAGTGCTAGAGTTATGGGGAGGGGGACTGAAGCTTTCTTT.

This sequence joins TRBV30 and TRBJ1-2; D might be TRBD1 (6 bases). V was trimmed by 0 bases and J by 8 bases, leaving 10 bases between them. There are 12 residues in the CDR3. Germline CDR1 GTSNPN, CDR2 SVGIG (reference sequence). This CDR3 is CAWSVGGGGYTF. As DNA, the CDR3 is TGTGCCTGGAGTGTAGGGGGGGGCGGCTACACCTTC.

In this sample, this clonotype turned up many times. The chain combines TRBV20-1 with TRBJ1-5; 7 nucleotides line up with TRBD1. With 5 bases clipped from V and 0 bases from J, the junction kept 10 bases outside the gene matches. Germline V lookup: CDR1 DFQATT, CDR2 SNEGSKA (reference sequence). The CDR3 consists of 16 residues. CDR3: CSAESLDRISNQPQHF. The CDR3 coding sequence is TGCAGTGCTGAATCCTTGGACAGGATTAGCAATCAGCCCCAGCATTTT.

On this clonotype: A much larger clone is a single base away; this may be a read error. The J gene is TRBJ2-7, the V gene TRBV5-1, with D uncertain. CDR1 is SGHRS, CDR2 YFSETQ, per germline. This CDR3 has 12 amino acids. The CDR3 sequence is CVSSSGRDEQYF. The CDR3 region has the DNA TGCGTCAGCAGCTCCGGGCGTGACGAGCAGTACTTC.

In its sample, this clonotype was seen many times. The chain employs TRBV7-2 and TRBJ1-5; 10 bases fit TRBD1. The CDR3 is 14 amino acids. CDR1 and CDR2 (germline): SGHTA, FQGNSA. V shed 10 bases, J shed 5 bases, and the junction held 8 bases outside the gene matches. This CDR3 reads CATRQGAIDQPQHF. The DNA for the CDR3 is TGTGCCACCAGACAGGGGGCGATAGATCAGCCCCAGCATTTT.

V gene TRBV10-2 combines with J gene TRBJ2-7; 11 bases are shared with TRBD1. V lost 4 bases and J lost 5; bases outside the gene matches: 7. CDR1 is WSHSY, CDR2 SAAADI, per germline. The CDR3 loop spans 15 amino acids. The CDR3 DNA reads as TGCGCCAGCAGTGGCGGGACAGGGGGTATCAACGAGCAGTACTTC. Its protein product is CASSGGTGGINEQYF.

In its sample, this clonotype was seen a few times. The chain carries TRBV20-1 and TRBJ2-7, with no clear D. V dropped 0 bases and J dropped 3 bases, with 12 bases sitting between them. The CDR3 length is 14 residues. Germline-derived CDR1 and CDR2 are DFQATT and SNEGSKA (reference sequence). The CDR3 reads CSARDLRLVYEQYF. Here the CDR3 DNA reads TGCAGTGCTAGAGATCTACGGCTAGTCTACGAGCAGTACTTC.

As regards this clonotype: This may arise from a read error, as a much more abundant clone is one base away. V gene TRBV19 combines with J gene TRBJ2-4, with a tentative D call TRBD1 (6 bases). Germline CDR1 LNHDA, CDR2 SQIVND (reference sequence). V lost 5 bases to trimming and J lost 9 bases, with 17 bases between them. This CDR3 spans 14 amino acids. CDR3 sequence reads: CASSPVFRGSIQYF. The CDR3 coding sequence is TGTGCCAGTAGTCCGGTCTTTAGGGGGAGCATTCAGTACTTC.

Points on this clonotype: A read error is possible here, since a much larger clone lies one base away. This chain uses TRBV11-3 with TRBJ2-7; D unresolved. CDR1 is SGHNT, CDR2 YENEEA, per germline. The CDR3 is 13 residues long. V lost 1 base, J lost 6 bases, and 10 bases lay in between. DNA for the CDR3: TGTGCCAGCAGCTTAGGGCAGAACTGCGAGCAGTACTTC. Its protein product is CASSLGQNCEQYF.

The CDR3 here is CASSTGTDGYTF. The CDR3 bases are TGTGCCAGCAGCACCGGGACAGATGGCTACACCTTC. The V gene is TRBV5-4, the J gene TRBJ1-2; 7 bases are a match to TRBD1. From germline, CDR1 is SGHNT and CDR2 YYREEE (reference sequence). With 4 bases clipped from V and 6 bases from J, the junction kept 3 bases outside the gene matches. The CDR3 runs 12 residues.

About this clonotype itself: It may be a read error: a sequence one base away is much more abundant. The CDR3 here is CASSLNVGLGYTF. CDR3 DNA: TGTGCCAGCAGCTTAAATGTAGGGTTGGGCTACACCTTC. V usage is TRBV7-3 and J usage is TRBJ1-2; no clear D. Trimming took 1 base from V and 8 from J, leaving 11 bases between them. The CDR3 runs 13 residues. Per the germline V gene, CDR1 is SGHTA and CDR2 is FQGTGA.

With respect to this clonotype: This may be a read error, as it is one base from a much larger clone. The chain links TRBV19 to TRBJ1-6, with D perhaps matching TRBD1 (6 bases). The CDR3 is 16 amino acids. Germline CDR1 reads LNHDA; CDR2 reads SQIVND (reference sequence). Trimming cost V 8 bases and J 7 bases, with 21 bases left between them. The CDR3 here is CASEPRRRQVNSPLHF. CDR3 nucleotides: TGTGCCAGTGAGCCTCGGAGGAGACAGGTAAATTCACCCCTCCACTTT.

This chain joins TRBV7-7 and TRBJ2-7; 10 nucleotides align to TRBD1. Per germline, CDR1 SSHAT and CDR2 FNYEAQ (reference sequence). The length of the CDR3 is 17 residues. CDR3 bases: TGTGCTAGCCCTGGGGGGGACAGGGGTATTGGGACCTACGAGCAGTACTTC. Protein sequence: CASPGGDRGIGTYEQYF.

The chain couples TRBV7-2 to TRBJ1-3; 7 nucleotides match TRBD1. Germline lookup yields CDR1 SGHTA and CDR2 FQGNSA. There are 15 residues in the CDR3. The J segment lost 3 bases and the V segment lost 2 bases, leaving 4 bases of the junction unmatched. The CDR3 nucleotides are TGTGCCAGCAGCTTATACAGGGGAATTGGAAACACCATATATTTT. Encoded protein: CASSLYRGIGNTIYF.

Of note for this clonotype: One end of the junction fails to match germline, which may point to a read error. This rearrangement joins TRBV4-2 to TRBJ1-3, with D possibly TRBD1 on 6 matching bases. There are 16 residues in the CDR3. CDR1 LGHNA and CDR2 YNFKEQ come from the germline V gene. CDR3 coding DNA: TGTGCCAGCAGCCGCGTGGGGGACAACTCTGGGAACACCATATATTTT. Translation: CASSRVGDNSGNTIYF.

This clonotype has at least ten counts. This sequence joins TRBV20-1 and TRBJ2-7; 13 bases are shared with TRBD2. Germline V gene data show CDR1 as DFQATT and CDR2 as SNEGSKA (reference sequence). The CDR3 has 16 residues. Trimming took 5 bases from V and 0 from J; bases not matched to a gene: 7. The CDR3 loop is CSASGLAGTSSYEQYF. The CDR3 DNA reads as TGCAGTGCTTCGGGACTAGCGGGGACGAGCTCCTACGAGCAGTACTTC.

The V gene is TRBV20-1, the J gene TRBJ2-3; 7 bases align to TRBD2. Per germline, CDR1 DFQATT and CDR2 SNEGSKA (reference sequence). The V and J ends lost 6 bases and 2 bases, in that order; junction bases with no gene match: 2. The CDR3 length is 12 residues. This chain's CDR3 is CSAAGPTDTQYF. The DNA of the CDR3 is TGCAGTGCAGCGGGGCCCACAGATACGCAGTATTTT.

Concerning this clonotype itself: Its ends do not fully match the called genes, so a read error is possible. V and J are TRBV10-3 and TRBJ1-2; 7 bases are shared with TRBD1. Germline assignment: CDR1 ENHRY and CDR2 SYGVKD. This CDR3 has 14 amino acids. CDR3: CAISGDRVTYGYIF. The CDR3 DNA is TGTGCCATCAGCGGCGACAGGGTCACCTATGGCTACATCTTC.

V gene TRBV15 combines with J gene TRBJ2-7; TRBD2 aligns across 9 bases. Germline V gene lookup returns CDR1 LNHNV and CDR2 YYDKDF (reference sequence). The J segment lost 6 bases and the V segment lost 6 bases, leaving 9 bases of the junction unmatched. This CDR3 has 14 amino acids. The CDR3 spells CATRVAGAPGEQYF. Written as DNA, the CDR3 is TGTGCCACCAGGGTAGCGGGGGCGCCGGGCGAGCAGTACTTC.

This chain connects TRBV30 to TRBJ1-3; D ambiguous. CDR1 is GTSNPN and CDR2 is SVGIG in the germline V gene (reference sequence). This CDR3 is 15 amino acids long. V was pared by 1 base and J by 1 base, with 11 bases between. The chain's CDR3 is CAWSGRSDSGNTIYF. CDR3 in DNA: TGTGCCTGGAGTGGAAGGTCCGATTCTGGAAACACCATATATTTT.

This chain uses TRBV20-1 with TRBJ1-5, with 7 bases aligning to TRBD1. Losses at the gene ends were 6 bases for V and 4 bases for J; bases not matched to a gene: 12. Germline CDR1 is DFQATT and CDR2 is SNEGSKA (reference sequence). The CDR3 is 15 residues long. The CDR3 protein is CSAPEQGLGNQPQHF. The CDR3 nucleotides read TGCAGTGCCCCTGAACAGGGGCTCGGGAATCAGCCCCAGCATTTT.

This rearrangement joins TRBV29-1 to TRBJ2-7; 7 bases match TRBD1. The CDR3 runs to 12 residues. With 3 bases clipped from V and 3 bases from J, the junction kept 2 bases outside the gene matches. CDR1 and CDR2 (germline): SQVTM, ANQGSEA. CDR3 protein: CSVEYRGYEQYF. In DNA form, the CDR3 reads TGCAGCGTTGAGTACAGGGGCTACGAGCAGTACTTC.

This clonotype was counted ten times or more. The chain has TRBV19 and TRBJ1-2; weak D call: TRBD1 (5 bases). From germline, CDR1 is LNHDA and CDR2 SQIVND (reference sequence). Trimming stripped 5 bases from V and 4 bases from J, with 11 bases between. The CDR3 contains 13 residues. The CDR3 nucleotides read TGTGCCAGTAGTCCAGGGCTCGGCTATGGCTACACCTTC. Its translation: CASSPGLGYGYTF.

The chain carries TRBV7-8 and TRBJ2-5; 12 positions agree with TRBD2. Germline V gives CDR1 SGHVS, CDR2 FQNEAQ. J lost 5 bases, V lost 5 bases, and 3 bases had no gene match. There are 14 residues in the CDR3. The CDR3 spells CASSQGTSGETQYF. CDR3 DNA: TGTGCCAGCAGCCAAGGGACTAGCGGGGAGACCCAGTACTTC.

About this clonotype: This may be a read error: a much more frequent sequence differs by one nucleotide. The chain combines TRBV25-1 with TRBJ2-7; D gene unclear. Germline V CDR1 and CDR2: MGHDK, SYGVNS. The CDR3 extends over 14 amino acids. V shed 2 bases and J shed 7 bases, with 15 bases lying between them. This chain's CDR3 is CASSENGEHNEQYF. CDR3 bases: TGTGCCAGCAGTGAAAATGGGGAACACAATGAGCAGTACTTC.